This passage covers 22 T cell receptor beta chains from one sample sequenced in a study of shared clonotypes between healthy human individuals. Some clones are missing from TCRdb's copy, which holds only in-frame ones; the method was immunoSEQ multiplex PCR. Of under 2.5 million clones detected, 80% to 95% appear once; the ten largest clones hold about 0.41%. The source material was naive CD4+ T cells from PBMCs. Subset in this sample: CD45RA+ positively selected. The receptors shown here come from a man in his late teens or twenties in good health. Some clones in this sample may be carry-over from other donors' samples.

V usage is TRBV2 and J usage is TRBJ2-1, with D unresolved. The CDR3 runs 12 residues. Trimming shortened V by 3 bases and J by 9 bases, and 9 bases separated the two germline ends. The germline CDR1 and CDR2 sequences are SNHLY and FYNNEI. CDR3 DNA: TGTGCCAGCAGTGACGGAGCTGCTGAGCAGTTCTTC. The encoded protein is CASSDGAAEQFF.

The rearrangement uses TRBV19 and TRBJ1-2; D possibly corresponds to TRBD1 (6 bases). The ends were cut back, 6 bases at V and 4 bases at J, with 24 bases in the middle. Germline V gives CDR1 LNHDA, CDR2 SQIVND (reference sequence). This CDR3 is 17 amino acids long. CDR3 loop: CASRIRDTLPLGYGYTF. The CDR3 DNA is TGTGCCAGTAGAATCCGGGACACACTACCTCTGGGCTATGGCTACACCTTC.

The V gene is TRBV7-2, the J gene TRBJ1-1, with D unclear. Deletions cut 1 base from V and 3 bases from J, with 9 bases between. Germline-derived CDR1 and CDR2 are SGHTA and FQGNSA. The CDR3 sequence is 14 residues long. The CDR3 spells CASSLVSGDTEAFF. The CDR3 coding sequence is TGTGCCAGCAGCTTAGTTAGTGGAGACACTGAAGCTTTCTTT.

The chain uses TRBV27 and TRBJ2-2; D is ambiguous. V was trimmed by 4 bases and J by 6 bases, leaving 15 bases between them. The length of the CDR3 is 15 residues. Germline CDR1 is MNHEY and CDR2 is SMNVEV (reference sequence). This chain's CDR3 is CASSSGDGLAGELFF. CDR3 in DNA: TGTGCCAGCAGTTCCGGAGACGGTTTGGCCGGGGAGCTGTTTTTT.

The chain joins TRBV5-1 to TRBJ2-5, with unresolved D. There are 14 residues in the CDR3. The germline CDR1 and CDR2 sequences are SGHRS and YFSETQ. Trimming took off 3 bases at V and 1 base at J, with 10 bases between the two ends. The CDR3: CASSWAPVQETQYF. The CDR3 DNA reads TGCGCCAGCAGCTGGGCGCCCGTCCAAGAGACCCAGTACTTC.

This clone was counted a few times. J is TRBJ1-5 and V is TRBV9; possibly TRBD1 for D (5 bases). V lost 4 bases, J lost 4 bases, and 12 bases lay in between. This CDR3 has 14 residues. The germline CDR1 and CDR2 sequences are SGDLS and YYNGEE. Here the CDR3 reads CASSPTAGNQPQHF. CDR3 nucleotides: TGTGCCAGCAGCCCAACGGCAGGGAATCAGCCCCAGCATTTT.

CDR3 bases: TGCGCCAGCAGCAAACAGGGGGACCAAGAGACCCAGTACTTC. The encoded protein is CASSKQGDQETQYF. V usage is TRBV5-1 and J usage is TRBJ2-5, with TRBD1 matching over 8 bases. The length of the CDR3 is 14 residues. Trimming took 4 bases from V and 0 from J; bases not matched to a gene: 2. The V gene's germline CDR1 is SGHRS and CDR2 YFSETQ.

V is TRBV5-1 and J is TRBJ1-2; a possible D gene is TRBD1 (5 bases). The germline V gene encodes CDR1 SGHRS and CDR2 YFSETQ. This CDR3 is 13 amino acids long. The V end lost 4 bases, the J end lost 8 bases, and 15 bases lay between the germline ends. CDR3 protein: CASSRDPQEGYTF. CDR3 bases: TGCGCCAGCAGCCGGGACCCCCAGGAGGGCTACACCTTC.

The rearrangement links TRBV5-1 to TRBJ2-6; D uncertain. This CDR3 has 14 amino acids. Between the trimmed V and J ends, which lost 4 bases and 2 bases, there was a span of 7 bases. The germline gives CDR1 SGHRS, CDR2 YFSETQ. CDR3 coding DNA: TGCGCCAGCAGCCCGGAGACTGGGGCCAACGTCCTGACTTTC. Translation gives CASSPETGANVLTF.

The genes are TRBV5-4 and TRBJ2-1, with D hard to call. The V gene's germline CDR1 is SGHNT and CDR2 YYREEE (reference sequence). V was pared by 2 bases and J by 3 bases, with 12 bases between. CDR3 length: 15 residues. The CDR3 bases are TGTGCCAGCAGCTTAGGGCTACCTTTCTACAATGAGCAGTTCTTC. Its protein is CASSLGLPFYNEQFF. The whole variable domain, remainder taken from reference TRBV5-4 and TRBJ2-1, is ETGVTQSPTHLIKTRGQQVTLRCSSQSGHNTVSWYQQALGQGPQFIFQYYREEENGRGNFPPRFSGLQFPNYSSELNVNALELDDSALYLCASSLGLPFYNEQFFGPGTRLTVL.

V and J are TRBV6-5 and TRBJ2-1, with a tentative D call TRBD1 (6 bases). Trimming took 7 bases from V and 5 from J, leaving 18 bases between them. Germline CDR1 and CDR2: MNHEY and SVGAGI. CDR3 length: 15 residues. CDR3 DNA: TGTGCCAGCAACACGCCCAGGGGCGGACACAATGAGCAGTTCTTC. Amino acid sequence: CASNTPRGGHNEQFF.

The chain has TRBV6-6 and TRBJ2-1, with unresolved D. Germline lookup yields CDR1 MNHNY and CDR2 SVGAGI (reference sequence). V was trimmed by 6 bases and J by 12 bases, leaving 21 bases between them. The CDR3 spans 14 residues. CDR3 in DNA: TGTGCCAGCAGGCTACTATATGACCGGTGGGGGCAGTTCTTC. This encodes CASRLLYDRWGQFF.

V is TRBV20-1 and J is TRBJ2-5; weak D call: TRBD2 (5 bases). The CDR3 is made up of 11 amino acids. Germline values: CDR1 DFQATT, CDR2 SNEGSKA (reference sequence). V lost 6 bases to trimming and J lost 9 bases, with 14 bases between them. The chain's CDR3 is CSAPADGAQYF. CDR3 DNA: TGCAGTGCCCCGGCAGACGGGGCCCAGTACTTC.

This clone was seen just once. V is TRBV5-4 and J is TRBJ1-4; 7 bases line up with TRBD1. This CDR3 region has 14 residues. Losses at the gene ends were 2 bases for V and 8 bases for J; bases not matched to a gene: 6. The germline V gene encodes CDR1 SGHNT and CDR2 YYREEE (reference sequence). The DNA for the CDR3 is TGTGCCAGCAGCTTAGGGGGCGCGGGGGAAAAACTGTTTTTT. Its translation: CASSLGGAGEKLFF.

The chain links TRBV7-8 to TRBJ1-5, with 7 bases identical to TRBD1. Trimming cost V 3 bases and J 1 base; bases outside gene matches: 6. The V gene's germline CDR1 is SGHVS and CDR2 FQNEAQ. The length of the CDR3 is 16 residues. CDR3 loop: CASSFADRRSNQPQHF. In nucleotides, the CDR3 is TGTGCCAGCAGCTTCGCGGACAGGAGAAGCAATCAGCCCCAGCATTTT.

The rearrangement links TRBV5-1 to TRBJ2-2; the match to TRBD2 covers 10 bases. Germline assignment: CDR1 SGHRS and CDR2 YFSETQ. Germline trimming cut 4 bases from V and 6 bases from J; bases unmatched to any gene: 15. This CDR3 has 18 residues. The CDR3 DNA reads TGCGCCAGCAGCGCGGGGGCGTTAGCGGGAGGTACGGCCGGGGAGCTGTTTTTT. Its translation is CASSAGALAGGTAGELFF.

The CDR3 nucleotides read TGTGCCAGCAGTGTCGACAGGGGGAGCACAGATACGCAGTATTTT. Translating gives CASSVDRGSTDTQYF. J is TRBJ2-3 and V is TRBV6-4; 9 bases fit TRBD1. CDR3 length equals 15 residues. Germline V gene data show CDR1 as MRHNA and CDR2 as SNTAGT. Trimming removed 4 bases from V and 0 bases from J; junction bases left unmatched: 2.

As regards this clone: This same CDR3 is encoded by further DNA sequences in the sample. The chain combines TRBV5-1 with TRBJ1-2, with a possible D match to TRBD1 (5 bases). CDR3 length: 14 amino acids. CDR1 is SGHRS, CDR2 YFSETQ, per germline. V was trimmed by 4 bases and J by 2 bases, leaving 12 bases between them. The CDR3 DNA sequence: TGCGCCAGCAGCCTGGATGGGGGGAACTATGGCTACACCTTC. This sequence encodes CASSLDGGNYGYTF.

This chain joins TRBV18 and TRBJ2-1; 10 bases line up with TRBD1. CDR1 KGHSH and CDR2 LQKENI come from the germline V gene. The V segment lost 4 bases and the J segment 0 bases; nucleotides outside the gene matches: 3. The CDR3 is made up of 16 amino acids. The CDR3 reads CASSRRDRGSYNEQFF. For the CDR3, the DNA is TGTGCCAGCTCACGCCGGGACAGGGGCTCCTACAATGAGCAGTTCTTC.

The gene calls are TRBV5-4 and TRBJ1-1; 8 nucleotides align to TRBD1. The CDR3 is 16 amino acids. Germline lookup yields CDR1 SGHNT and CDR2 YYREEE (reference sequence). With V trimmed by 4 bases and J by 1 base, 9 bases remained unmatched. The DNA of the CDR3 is TGTGCCAGCAGCCTACCCCAGGGGGCAGGGAACACTGAAGCTTTCTTT. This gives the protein CASSLPQGAGNTEAFF.

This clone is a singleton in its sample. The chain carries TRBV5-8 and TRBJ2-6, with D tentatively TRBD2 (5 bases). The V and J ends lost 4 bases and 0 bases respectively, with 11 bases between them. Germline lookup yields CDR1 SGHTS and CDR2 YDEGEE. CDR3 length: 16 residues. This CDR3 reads CASSGRLNSGANVLTF. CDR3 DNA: TGTGCCAGCAGCGGGAGACTGAACTCTGGGGCCAACGTCCTGACTTTC.

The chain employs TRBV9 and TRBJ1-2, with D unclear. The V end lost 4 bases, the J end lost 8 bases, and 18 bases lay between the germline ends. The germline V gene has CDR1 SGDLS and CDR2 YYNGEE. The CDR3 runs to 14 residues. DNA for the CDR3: TGTGCCAGCAGCCCGGACCGTACGACTCGCGGCTACACCTTC. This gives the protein CASSPDRTTRGYTF.